Below, one TCR beta chain is given with its context. Its target is not known. This sample stems from a study of cytomegalovirus exposure and HLA in healthy donors. Study-level background: The same platform used for the 500 to 850 first-cohort repertoires was also used for the 120 or so validation repertoires, as a later analysis reported. General study points: The study found most TCR sequences rare, yet found some public TCRs in many donors.

Profiling relied on immunoSEQ multiplex PCR, and the TCRdb table lists in-frame clones only, not all of them. Of around 170,000 clones detected, 85% appear once; the ten largest clones hold roughly 15%. The sequence derives from a man aged 18 to 30 in good health and CMV-seropositive. The specimen sequenced was PBMCs.

The CDR3 is CASSLALVGRNEQFF. Written as DNA, the CDR3 is TGTGCCAGCAGCTTAGCACTAGTAGGGAGGAATGAGCAGTTCTTC. The chain links TRBV7-9 to TRBJ2-1, with TRBD2 as a possible D gene (6 bases). V was cut by 0 bases and J by 7 bases, with 13 bases left in between. This CDR3 region has 15 residues. The germline CDR1 and CDR2 sequences are SEHNR and FQNEAQ (reference sequence).